This T cell receptor beta chain was retrieved from a study of cytomegalovirus exposure and HLA in healthy donors. The CDR3 length is 14 residues. Per germline, CDR1 SGDLS and CDR2 YYNGEE. Deletions cut 0 bases from V and 0 bases from J, with 5 bases between. The data were produced by immunoSEQ multiplex PCR, yet TCRdb's version contains in-frame clones alone and is incomplete. The data hold about 260,000 clones, with 90% observed a single time. The V gene is TRBV9, the J gene TRBJ2-3; D unclear. The source is a woman in her twenties or thirties in good health and CMV-seronegative. What was sequenced was PBMCs. The CDR3 sequence: CASSVAASTDTQYF. CDR3 sequence (DNA): TGTGCCAGCAGCGTAGCAGCAAGCACAGATACGCAGTATTTT.